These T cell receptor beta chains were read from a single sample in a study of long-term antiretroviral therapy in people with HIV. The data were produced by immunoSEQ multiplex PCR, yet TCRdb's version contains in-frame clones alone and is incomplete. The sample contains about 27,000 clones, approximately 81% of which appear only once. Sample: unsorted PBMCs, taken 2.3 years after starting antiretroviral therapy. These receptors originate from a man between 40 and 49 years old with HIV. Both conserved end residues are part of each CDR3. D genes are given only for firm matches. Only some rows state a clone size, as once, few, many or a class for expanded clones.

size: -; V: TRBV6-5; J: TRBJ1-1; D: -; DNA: TGTGCCAGCAGTTACTCCGTAGAAGGGAACACTGAAGCTTTCTTT; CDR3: CASSYSVEGNTEAFF
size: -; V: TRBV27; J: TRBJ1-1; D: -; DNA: TGTGCCAGCAGTTTAGCCTACAGCGAAGCTTTCTTT; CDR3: CASSLAYSEAFF
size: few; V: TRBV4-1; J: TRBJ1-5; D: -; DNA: TGCGCCAGCAGCCAAGAGGGGTACAATCAGCCCCAGCATTTT; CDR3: CASSQEGYNQPQHF
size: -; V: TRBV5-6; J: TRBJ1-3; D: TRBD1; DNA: TGTGCCAGCAGCTTGGGCCCATCGGGACAGCAATTCGGAAACACCATATATTTT; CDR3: CASSLGPSGQQFGNTIYF
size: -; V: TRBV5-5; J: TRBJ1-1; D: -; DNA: TGTGCCAGCAGCTTGCGGCGGGAGGTAGCCACTGAAGCTTTCTTT; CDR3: CASSLRREVATEAFF
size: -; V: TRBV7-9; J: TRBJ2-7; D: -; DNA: TGTGCCAGCAGCTCGCTTCTCTCCTACGAGCAGTACTTC; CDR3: CASSSLLSYEQYF
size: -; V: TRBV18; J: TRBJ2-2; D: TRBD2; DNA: TGTGCCAGCTCACCTGAGCGGGAGATAACCGGGGAGCTGTTTTTT; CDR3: CASSPEREITGELFF
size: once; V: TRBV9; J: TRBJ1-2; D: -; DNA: TGTGCCAGCAGCTCCTATGGCTACACCTTC; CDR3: CASSSYGYTF
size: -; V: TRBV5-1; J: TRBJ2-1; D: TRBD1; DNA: TGCGCCAGCAGCTCAGGATCGCCGGGACAGGGGGCGTATGAGCAGTTCTTC; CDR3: CASSSGSPGQGAYEQFF
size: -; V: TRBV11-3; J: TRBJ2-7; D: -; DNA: TGTGCCAGCAGCTTAGAGGGTAGCGGACACTACGAGCAGTACTTC; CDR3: CASSLEGSGHYEQYF
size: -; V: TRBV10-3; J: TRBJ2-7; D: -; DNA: TGTGCCATCAGCAGCTCCTACGAGCAGTACTTC; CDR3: CAISSSYEQYF
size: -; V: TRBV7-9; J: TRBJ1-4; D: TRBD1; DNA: TGTGCCAGCAGCCGACAGGGGCTTCATGAAAAACTGTTTTTT; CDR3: CASSRQGLHEKLFF
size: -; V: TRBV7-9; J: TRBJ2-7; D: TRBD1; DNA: TGTGCCAGCAGCTCGGCCCAGGACAGGGGACTCTACGAGCAGTACTTC; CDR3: CASSSAQDRGLYEQYF